Each of the 6 T cell receptor beta chains below was sequenced from the same sample in a study of cytomegalovirus exposure and HLA in healthy donors. The PCR made use of 60 Vbeta and 13 Jbeta primers. Libraries were prepared by immunoSEQ multiplex PCR; TCRdb keeps only in-frame clonotypes and omits some of them. Of 110,000 to 150,000 clones in the sample, roughly four fifths were seen once. Sequencing input: PBMCs. The receptors were gathered from a man in his thirties or forties in good health and CMV-seronegative.

The rearrangement joins TRBV19 to TRBJ1-1, with TRBD1 matching over 9 bases. The CDR3 spans 16 residues. Trimming cost V 3 bases and J 4 bases; bases outside gene matches: 9. Germline V gene data show CDR1 as LNHDA and CDR2 as SQIVND (reference sequence). The CDR3 region is CASSMGDRVLSTEAFF. In nucleotides, the CDR3 is TGTGCCAGTAGTATGGGGGACAGGGTGCTGAGCACTGAAGCTTTCTTT.

This rearrangement joins TRBV28 to TRBJ2-7, with 8 bases that match TRBD2. The V segment lost 6 bases and the J segment 6 bases; nucleotides outside the gene matches: 7. In germline, CDR1 is MDHEN, CDR2 SYDVKM. The CDR3 spans 13 residues. This CDR3 is CASSPAGTSEQYF. The CDR3 DNA follows: TGTGCCAGCAGCCCCGCAGGGACTAGCGAGCAGTACTTC.

This rearrangement joins TRBV29-1 to TRBJ2-1; 11 positions agree with TRBD1. CDR3 length: 16 residues. With V trimmed by 6 bases and J by 1 base, 8 bases remained unmatched. The germline gives CDR1 SQVTM, CDR2 ANQGSEA. Here the CDR3 reads CSVEEGQGGSYNEQFF. As DNA, the CDR3 is TGCAGCGTCGAGGAGGGACAGGGGGGTTCCTACAATGAGCAGTTCTTC.

This clone appeared a few times. The V call is TRBV2, the J call TRBJ2-7; D not resolved. The germline V gene has CDR1 SNHLY and CDR2 FYNNEI. The length of the CDR3 is 10 residues. V lost 7 bases to trimming and J lost 7 bases, with 8 bases between them. The CDR3 region is CASTLEEQYF. The DNA for the CDR3 is TGTGCCAGCACCCTGGAGGAGCAGTACTTC.

A word on this clone: This CDR3 is also generated by other DNA sequences in the sample. The V call is TRBV2, the J call TRBJ2-7, with 8 bases that match TRBD1. Germline V gene lookup returns CDR1 SNHLY and CDR2 FYNNEI. This CDR3 has 15 amino acids. V gave up 4 bases and J gave up 0 bases; unmatched junction bases: 5. The CDR3 loop reads CASSVGQGASYEQYF. DNA for the CDR3: TGTGCCAGCAGTGTCGGACAGGGAGCCTCCTACGAGCAGTACTTC. The complete variable domain, with remaining parts taken from reference TRBV2 and TRBJ2-7, reads EPEVTQTPSHQVTQMGQEVILRCVPISNHLYFYWYRQILGQKVEFLVSFYNNEISEKSEIFDDQFSVERPDGSNFTLKIRSTKLEDSAMYFCASSVGQGASYEQYFGPGTRLTVT.

The V and J genes are TRBV28 and TRBJ1-2; 10 bases agree with TRBD1. CDR1 and CDR2 from the germline V gene are MDHEN and SYDVKM. The CDR3 length is 15 residues. The V and J ends lost 7 bases and 1 base, in that order; junction bases with no gene match: 6. This CDR3 reads CASNTDRGDNYGYTF. The CDR3 nucleotides read TGTGCCAGCAATACGGACAGGGGGGATAACTATGGCTACACCTTC.